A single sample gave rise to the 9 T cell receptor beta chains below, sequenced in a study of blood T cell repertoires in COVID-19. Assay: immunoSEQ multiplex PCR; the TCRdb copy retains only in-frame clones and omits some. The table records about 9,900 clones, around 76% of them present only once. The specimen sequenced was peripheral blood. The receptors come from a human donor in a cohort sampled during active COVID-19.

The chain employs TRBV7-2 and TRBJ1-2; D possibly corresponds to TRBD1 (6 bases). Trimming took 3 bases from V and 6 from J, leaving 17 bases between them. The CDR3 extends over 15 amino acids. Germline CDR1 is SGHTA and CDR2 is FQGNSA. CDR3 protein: CASSFSPGAMNGYTF. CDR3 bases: TGTGCCAGCAGCTTCAGTCCAGGGGCGATGAATGGCTACACCTTC.

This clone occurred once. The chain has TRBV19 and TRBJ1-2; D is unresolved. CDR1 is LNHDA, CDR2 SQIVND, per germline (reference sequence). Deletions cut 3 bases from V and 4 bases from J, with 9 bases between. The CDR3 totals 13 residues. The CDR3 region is CASSISQSYGYTF. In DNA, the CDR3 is TGTGCCAGTAGTATCTCACAGTCCTATGGCTACACCTTC. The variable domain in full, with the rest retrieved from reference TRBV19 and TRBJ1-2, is DGGITQSPKYLFRKEGQNVTLSCEQNLNHDAMYWYRQDPGQGLRLIYYSQIVNDFQKGDIAEGYSVSREKKESFPLTVTSAQKNPTAFYLCASSISQSYGYTFGSGTRLTVV.

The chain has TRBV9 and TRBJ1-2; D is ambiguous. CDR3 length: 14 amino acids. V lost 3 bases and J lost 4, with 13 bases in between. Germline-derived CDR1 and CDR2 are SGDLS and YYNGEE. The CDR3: CASSAGSDPYGYTF. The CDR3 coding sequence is TGTGCCAGCAGCGCCGGGAGTGATCCCTATGGCTACACCTTC.

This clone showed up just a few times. The CDR3 nucleotides read TGTGCCAGCAGCCAATCAGCGGAAGAGACCCAGTACTTC. Amino acids: CASSQSAEETQYF. The gene calls are TRBV4-2 and TRBJ2-5; perhaps TRBD2 as D (5 bases). Germline V lookup: CDR1 LGHNA, CDR2 YNFKEQ. Trimming took off 2 bases at V and 3 bases at J, with 7 bases between the two ends. The CDR3 covers 13 residues.

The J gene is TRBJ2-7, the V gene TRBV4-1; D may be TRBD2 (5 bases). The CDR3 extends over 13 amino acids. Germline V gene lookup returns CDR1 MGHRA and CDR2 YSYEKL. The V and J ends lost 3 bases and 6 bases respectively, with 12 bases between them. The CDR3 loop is CASSQPSGPEQYF. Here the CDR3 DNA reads TGCGCCAGCAGCCAGCCCAGCGGACCCGAGCAGTACTTC.

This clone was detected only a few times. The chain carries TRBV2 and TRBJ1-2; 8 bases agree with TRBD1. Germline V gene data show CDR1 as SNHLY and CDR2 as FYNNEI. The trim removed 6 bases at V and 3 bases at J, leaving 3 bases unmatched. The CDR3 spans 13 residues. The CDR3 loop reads CASRTGADYGYTF. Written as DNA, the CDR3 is TGTGCCAGCAGGACAGGGGCAGACTATGGCTACACCTTC.

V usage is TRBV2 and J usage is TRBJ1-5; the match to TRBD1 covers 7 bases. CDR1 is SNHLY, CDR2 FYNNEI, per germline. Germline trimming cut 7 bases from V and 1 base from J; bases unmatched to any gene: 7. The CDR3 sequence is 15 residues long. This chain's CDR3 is CASTGQVISNQPQHF. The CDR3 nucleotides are TGTGCCAGCACTGGACAGGTAATAAGCAATCAGCCCCAGCATTTT. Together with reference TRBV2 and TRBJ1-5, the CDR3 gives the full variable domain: EPEVTQTPSHQVTQMGQEVILRCVPISNHLYFYWYRQILGQKVEFLVSFYNNEISEKSEIFDDQFSVERPDGSNFTLKIRSTKLEDSAMYFCASTGQVISNQPQHFGDGTRLSIL.

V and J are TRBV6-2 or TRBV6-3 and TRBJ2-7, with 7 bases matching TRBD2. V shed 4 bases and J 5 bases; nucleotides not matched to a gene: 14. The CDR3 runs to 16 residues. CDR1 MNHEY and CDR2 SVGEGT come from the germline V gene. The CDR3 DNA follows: TGTGCCAGCAGTTCCCCCGCTAGCGGCCGATTACACGAGCAGTACTTC. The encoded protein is CASSSPASGRLHEQYF.

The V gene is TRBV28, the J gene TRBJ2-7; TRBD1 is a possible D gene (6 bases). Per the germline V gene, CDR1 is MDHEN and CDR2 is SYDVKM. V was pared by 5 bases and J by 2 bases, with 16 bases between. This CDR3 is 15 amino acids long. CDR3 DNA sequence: TGTGCCAGCAGTACCCCGGGGACACCTCCCTACGAGCAGTACTTC. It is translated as CASSTPGTPPYEQYF. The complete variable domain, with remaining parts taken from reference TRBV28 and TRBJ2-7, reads DVKVTQSSRYLVKRTGEKVFLECVQDMDHENMFWYRQDPGLGLRLIYFSYDVKMKEKGDIPEGYSVSREKKERFSLILESASTNQTSMYLCASSTPGTPPYEQYFGPGTRLTVT.